What follows are 27 T cell receptor beta chains derived from one specimen sequenced in a study of regulatory T cells in long-lasting Graves disease. The time point denotes: persistent/refractory GD, antithyroid drugs over 5 years with positive TRAb. The TCR library was prepared using RNA isolated from PBMCs. Relying on iRepertoire HTBI primers and Arm-PCR of CDR3 regions, the team built TCR beta libraries. One entry per CDR3 protein, called by TCRdb with MiXCR from the multiplex PCR reads. The data hold around 460,000 distinct CDR3 sequences, with about 22% observed a single time. The material was peripheral blood mononuclear cells (PBMCs), obtained when the disease was refractory, from a patient treated with antithyroid drugs. The receptors shown here come from a female donor with Graves disease.

The J gene is TRBJ1-2, the V gene TRBV30; 8 nucleotides line up with TRBD1. The length of the CDR3 is 12 residues. The V segment lost 8 bases and the J segment 3 bases; nucleotides outside the gene matches: 5. The germline V gene encodes CDR1 GTSNPN and CDR2 SVGIG (reference sequence). The CDR3 sequence is CAMEQGDYGYTF. In DNA form, the CDR3 reads TGTGCCATGGAACAGGGGGACTATGGCTACACCTTC.

At least ten counts were recorded for this clonotype. The genes are TRBV7-8 and TRBJ2-5; D ambiguous. This CDR3 spans 12 amino acids. Germline V CDR1 and CDR2: SGHVS, FQNEAQ. V was trimmed by 4 bases and J by 3 bases, leaving 6 bases between them. CDR3 loop: CASSSSEETQYF. The CDR3 DNA reads as TGTGCCAGCAGCTCTTCAGAAGAGACCCAGTACTTC.

The rearrangement links TRBV5-6 to TRBJ2-7; TRBD1 is a possible D gene (5 bases). The CDR3 runs 14 residues. Germline CDR1 reads SGHDT; CDR2 reads YYEEEE. V lost 1 base and J lost 3, with 11 bases in between. Here the CDR3 reads CASSLRQLYYEQYF. As DNA, the CDR3 is TGTGCCAGCAGCTTGAGACAGTTATACTACGAGCAGTACTTC.

This clonotype was detected ten times or more. V gene TRBV2 combines with J gene TRBJ1-5; 8 nucleotides align to TRBD1. The germline gives CDR1 SNHLY, CDR2 FYNNEI. V lost 10 bases, J lost 7 bases, and 9 bases stayed unmatched. The CDR3 is 13 amino acids. In nucleotides, the CDR3 is TGTGCCACCTCACAGGACAGGGAGCAGCCCCAGCATTTT. Translated: CATSQDREQPQHF.

Only a few counts were recorded for this clonotype. The chain links TRBV6-1 to TRBJ1-5; 9 bases fit TRBD1. Germline V gives CDR1 MNHNS, CDR2 SASEGT. V dropped 6 bases and J dropped 7; count of bases not matched to a gene: 10. This CDR3 contains 15 residues. Written as DNA, the CDR3 is TGTGCCAGCAGCCGAGGGACAGGGAAGGGGCAGCCCCAGCATTTT. This sequence encodes CASSRGTGKGQPQHF.

This clonotype was observed at least ten times. The chain employs TRBV7-2 and TRBJ1-4; the D gene is possibly TRBD1 (5 bases). Trimming took 5 bases from V and 7 from J, leaving 14 bases between them. Germline V gives CDR1 SGHTA, CDR2 FQGNSA. The CDR3 totals 14 residues. CDR3 in amino acids: CASSSTGAAEKLFF. The CDR3 DNA follows: TGTGCCAGCAGCAGCACCGGGGCAGCTGAAAAACTGTTTTTT.

The V gene is TRBV6-1, the J gene TRBJ2-7, with 9 positions matching TRBD1. Germline-derived CDR1 and CDR2 are MNHNS and SASEGT. Losses at the gene ends were 5 bases for V and 2 bases for J; bases not matched to a gene: 7. The CDR3 is 15 amino acids. The CDR3 protein is CASSPSGTGTYEQYF. CDR3 sequence (DNA): TGTGCCAGCAGTCCCTCCGGGACAGGGACCTACGAGCAGTACTTC.

This clonotype was seen ten or more times. The J gene is TRBJ1-4, the V gene TRBV27; D is possibly TRBD1 (5 bases). From germline, CDR1 is MNHEY and CDR2 SMNVEV (reference sequence). This CDR3 contains 16 residues. The V and J ends lost 0 bases and 3 bases respectively, with 11 bases between them. CDR3 residues: CASSLSRALSNEKLFF. The CDR3 DNA reads as TGTGCCAGCAGTTTATCCAGGGCTCTCTCTAATGAAAAACTGTTTTTT.

This clonotype has ten or more counts. V and J are TRBV6-2 or TRBV6-3 and TRBJ2-7, with 7 bases matching TRBD2. The V segment lost 6 bases and the J segment 2 bases; nucleotides outside the gene matches: 7. CDR3 length equals 14 residues. Looked up from germline, CDR1 is MNHEY and CDR2 is SVGEGT. CDR3 amino acids: CASRTGGWAYEQYF. CDR3 bases: TGTGCCAGCAGAACGGGGGGATGGGCCTACGAGCAGTACTTC.

This clonotype has more than one count but fewer than ten. V gene TRBV14 combines with J gene TRBJ2-7, with a tentative D call TRBD2 (5 bases). The CDR3 covers 13 residues. Germline loops: CDR1 SGHDN, CDR2 FVKESK. With 2 bases removed from V and 7 bases from J, the gap between germline ends came to 12 bases. In nucleotides, the CDR3 is TGTGCCAGCAGCCAAAAAGGCCCGGGGGAGCAGTACTTC. This sequence encodes CASSQKGPGEQYF.

At least ten counts were recorded for this clonotype. In DNA, the CDR3 is TGTGCCACGTCGACAGGGTACGAGCAGTACTTC. It yields the protein CATSTGYEQYF. The chain combines TRBV12-3 or TRBV12-4 with TRBJ2-7, with 7 bases fitting TRBD1. Losses at the gene ends were 10 bases for V and 4 bases for J; bases not matched to a gene: 4. The CDR3 is 11 amino acids.

This chain uses TRBV20-1 with TRBJ2-5, with D tentatively TRBD2 (5 bases). Germline loops: CDR1 DFQATT, CDR2 SNEGSKA (reference sequence). Trimming cost V 0 bases and J 4 bases, with 24 bases left between them. CDR3 length equals 18 residues. CDR3 sequence: CSARDSQTDRGAGETQYF. In DNA form, the CDR3 reads TGCAGTGCTAGAGATTCCCAAACGGACCGGGGAGCAGGAGAGACCCAGTACTTC.

This clonotype occurred many times. The J gene is TRBJ1-1, the V gene TRBV11-3, with D unclear. Trimming stripped 7 bases from V and 3 bases from J, with 15 bases between. The CDR3 sequence is 14 residues long. The germline CDR1 and CDR2 sequences are SGHNT and YENEEA. CDR3 sequence: CASTHLTGDTEAFF. The CDR3 DNA follows: TGTGCCAGCACCCACCTCACTGGGGACACTGAAGCTTTCTTT.

This sequence joins TRBV12-3 or TRBV12-4 and TRBJ2-3; 11 nucleotides agree with TRBD2. There are 16 residues in the CDR3. V shed 5 bases, J shed 3 bases, and the junction held 7 bases outside the gene matches. The CDR3 DNA follows: TGTGCCAGCAGTGCACCCGGGACTAGCGGAACAGATACGCAGTATTTT. The encoded protein is CASSAPGTSGTDTQYF.

This clonotype was recorded at least ten times. The CDR3 region has the DNA TGTGCCAGCAGTTTATCAACCCCCGGTATAGAGACCCAGTACTTC. Translating it yields CASSLSTPGIETQYF. The rearrangement links TRBV27 to TRBJ2-5; D remains ambiguous. Per germline, CDR1 MNHEY and CDR2 SMNVEV (reference sequence). The CDR3 totals 15 residues. Trimming pared 0 bases from V and 4 bases from J, leaving 12 bases between.

The rearrangement uses TRBV20-1 and TRBJ1-3, with 8 positions matching TRBD1. There are 15 residues in the CDR3. V trimming: 6 bases; J trimming: 0 bases; junction bases outside the gene matches: 7. The V gene's germline CDR1 is DFQATT and CDR2 SNEGSKA (reference sequence). In DNA, the CDR3 is TGCAGTGCCCCATGGGACAGGAGCTCTGGAAACACCATATATTTT. It is translated as CSAPWDRSSGNTIYF.

This clonotype came up many times. The chain carries TRBV10-3 and TRBJ1-1; 9 nucleotides line up with TRBD1. The V and J ends lost 8 bases and 4 bases, in that order; junction bases with no gene match: 20. The CDR3 contains 18 residues. Germline CDR1 and CDR2: ENHRY and SYGVKD. CDR3 amino acids: CAIANGGRTGEMGTEAFF. DNA of the CDR3: TGTGCCATCGCCAACGGGGGGAGGACAGGGGAAATGGGCACTGAAGCTTTCTTT.

This clonotype was observed a handful of times. The rearrangement links TRBV11-3 to TRBJ1-6; D call uncertain. Germline V gives CDR1 SGHNT, CDR2 YENEEA. V lost 0 bases and J lost 9, with 15 bases in between. The CDR3 runs 16 residues. The CDR3 protein is CASSLDAVIQGSPLHF. As DNA, the CDR3 is TGTGCCAGCAGCTTAGATGCCGTTATTCAAGGTTCACCCCTCCACTTT.

V gene TRBV27 combines with J gene TRBJ1-2; D not resolved. Trimming left V 0 bases short and J 2 bases short, with 10 bases between. Germline V gene data show CDR1 as MNHEY and CDR2 as SMNVEV (reference sequence). The CDR3 spans 15 residues. CDR3 in DNA: TGTGCCAGCAGTTTATCAGTCTCCCTAAACTATGGCTACACCTTC. Its translation: CASSLSVSLNYGYTF.

The CDR3 loop reads CASSLNLIYEQYF. CDR3 coding DNA: TGTGCCAGCAGCTTAAACTTAATCTACGAGCAGTACTTC. V usage is TRBV7-2 and J usage is TRBJ2-7; no reliable D call. Trimming stripped 2 bases from V and 3 bases from J, with 8 bases between. Germline V gives CDR1 SGHTA, CDR2 FQGNSA. This CDR3 spans 13 amino acids.

The rearrangement joins TRBV19 to TRBJ2-7; D might be TRBD2 (5 bases). Germline values: CDR1 LNHDA, CDR2 SQIVND (reference sequence). The CDR3 loop spans 15 amino acids. V gave up 2 bases and J gave up 0 bases, with 11 bases separating them. The chain's CDR3 is CASSITGGSSYEQYF. In nucleotides, the CDR3 is TGTGCCAGTAGTATAACGGGTGGGAGCTCCTACGAGCAGTACTTC.

This clonotype was counted a few times. This chain connects TRBV2 to TRBJ2-3; tentatively, D is TRBD2 (6 bases). There are 17 residues in the CDR3. The V gene's germline CDR1 is SNHLY and CDR2 FYNNEI. V was pared by 4 bases and J by 0 bases, with 17 bases between. The CDR3 sequence is CASSGGTLPSSTDTQYF. As DNA, the CDR3 is TGTGCCAGCAGTGGCGGGACCCTACCCTCTAGCACAGATACGCAGTATTTT.

This clonotype was counted at least ten times. The chain employs TRBV6-2 or TRBV6-3 and TRBJ1-1, with 7 positions matching TRBD1. The trim removed 5 bases at V and 6 bases at J, leaving 6 bases unmatched. Germline V gives CDR1 MNHEY, CDR2 SVGEGT. This CDR3 region has 13 residues. CDR3 bases: TGTGCCAGCAGTAGAGACAGGGTCGCTGAAGCTTTCTTT. This translates into CASSRDRVAEAFF.

This clonotype occurred many times. The chain couples TRBV12-3 or TRBV12-4 to TRBJ2-6; possible D gene TRBD2, 5 bases. V was clipped by 5 bases and J by 0 bases, with 11 bases between them. There are 16 residues in the CDR3. CDR3 sequence reads: CASSTGSSSGANVLTF. As DNA, the CDR3 is TGTGCCAGCAGTACGGGAAGTAGCTCTGGGGCCAACGTCCTGACTTTC.

This clonotype was detected only a few times. The chain joins TRBV6-1 to TRBJ2-7, with D maybe TRBD1 (6 bases). Between the trimmed V and J ends, which lost 4 bases and 3 bases, there was a span of 16 bases. This CDR3 has 15 amino acids. Germline CDR1 and CDR2: MNHNS and SASEGT. The CDR3 DNA sequence: TGTGCCAGCAGTGCGGGGACCTCACAGGGCTACGAGCAGTACTTC. It codes for CASSAGTSQGYEQYF.

This clonotype was seen many times. This rearrangement joins TRBV6-5 to TRBJ2-2; D is possibly TRBD1 (6 bases). The V gene lost 2 bases and the J gene lost 4 bases, with 11 bases spanning the gap. Germline V CDR1 and CDR2: MNHEY, SVGAGI. The CDR3 has 15 amino acids. In nucleotides, the CDR3 is TGTGCCAGCAGTTACCCAGGGGCGGGCACCGGGGAGCTGTTTTTT. The encoded protein is CASSYPGAGTGELFF.

This clonotype appeared many times. The rearrangement uses TRBV6-1 and TRBJ2-7; either TRBD1 or TRBD2 may fit D (5 bases each). The V and J ends lost 6 bases and 4 bases respectively, with 13 bases between them. Germline V gives CDR1 MNHNS, CDR2 SASEGT. The CDR3 totals 13 residues. The CDR3 DNA reads as TGTGCCAGCAGGTACGGGACGACTTACGAGCAGTACTTC. This sequence encodes CASRYGTTYEQYF.